This TCR beta chain was identified in a study of blood T cell repertoires in COVID-19. Study in general: Some COVID-19 samples were acute and others convalescent; all came from the United States, Italy and Spain. PBMCs, B-cell-depleted T cells, or T cells provided the cDNA or gDNA that made up the material.

As handled by the study authors: Reference gene primers were amplified, and this amplification served to estimate nucleated cell counts. Clones were read by immunoSEQ multiplex PCR, and TCRdb kept only the in-frame ones, dropping some. The D gene and trimming were derived from the DNA, and the V and J assignments and clone size from that table. The table includes approximately 210,000 clones, 75% to 90% detected once. Germline loops: CDR1 SNHLY, CDR2 FYNNEI. The CDR3 is made up of 14 amino acids. With V trimmed by 0 bases and J by 5 bases, 2 bases remained unmatched. What was sequenced was peripheral blood. This TCR derives from a woman aged 40 to 49 with acute or convalescent COVID-19. This sequence joins TRBV2 and TRBJ2-5, with TRBD2 matching 8 bases. Here the CDR3 reads CASSEASGVETQYF. The CDR3 DNA reads TGTGCCAGCAGTGAAGCTAGCGGGGTCGAGACCCAGTACTTC.